This T cell receptor (beta chain) was profiled in a study of shared clonotypes between healthy human individuals (dated by TCRdb to 2018 to 2021). Background for the entire study: The cohort included three men and a couple of women between 18 and 49 years of age. For each donor, CD4 naive and CD4 memory were each run on three plates, CD8 naive on two plates, and CD8 memory on one plate. To estimate repertoire size and how much clonotype sharing occurs between individuals, the study deeply sequenced the blood TCR repertoires of roughly 5 healthy adults. Different laboratories and diverse techniques were used to prepare libraries and sequence TCR repertoires, to increase sequencing depth and limit assay-specific biases. Between about 0.8 and 9 billion PBMCs per donor were obtained by leukapheresis.

Using the deep immunoSEQ assay, multiplex PCR amplified TCR CDR3 regions from genomic DNA. Genomic DNA extracted from each cell subset was distributed evenly over all wells of several immunoSEQ 96-well plates, and each plate served as one replicate. For sorted subsets, approximately 190 ng genomic DNA, equal to 30,000 or so T cell genomes, was loaded into each replicate PCR. Purified libraries were quantified with a Qubit 3.0 fluorometer, sized on a Bioanalyzer 2100, and re-quantified with the KAPA Library Quantification kit. Each immunoSEQ 96-well plate was sequenced on its own single-read 150-cycle Illumina NextSeq 550 flow cell. The authors' analysis ran thus. Because only junctional sequences without quality scores were contained in the immunoSEQ output, filtering matching that applied to full-length reads could not be performed. Sequences were annotated with PyIR, a Python wrapper for IgBLAST v1.9, and V/J genes and CDR3 were assigned using IMGT germline references. Reads with weak V/J assignments (E-value above 1e-6), missing CDR3, stop codons, out-of-frame junctions, or ambiguous translated residues were removed. V3J clonotypes were defined by identical inferred V gene, J gene, and CDR3 amino acid sequence. To compute the percentage overlap between repertoires, the number of shared unique clonotypes was divided by the size of the smaller repertoire. RTK rarefaction, the Chao1 estimator, and Recon v2.1 estimates of unobserved clonotypes were used to assess repertoire richness. Generation probabilities were computed with OLGA for all TCRbeta clonotypes obtained by the gDNA method from four donors. Entries here come from immuneACCESS through TCRdb and include only in-frame sequences with V and J called. Some clones fail to appear in such tables; in the studies checked, an unresolved V gene covers under half of the shortfall, and the cause of the remainder is unknown. Clone size and V and J calls were adopted from that table, with D and trimming inferred from the DNA. The sample data list over 850,000 clones, and more than 75% of these were observed just once. The leading ten clones occupy approximately 0.52% of the sample.

On this clone: This receptor's antigen is unknown. Base quality data are lacking; no much larger clone is found one base away.

Healthy HIV-negative adults with no recently reported acute infections or vaccinations were included as donors. Only Caucasian adults living in Nashville, Tennessee, USA were represented among the donors. CD4+ T cells were enriched through magnetic negative selection, after which naive cells were positively selected on CD45RA and the remaining negative fraction served as the memory subset. Blood was obtained by leukapheresis, after which PBMCs were separated by Ficoll-Histopaque density gradient centrifugation and cryopreserved in liquid nitrogen vapor phase. Purity and quantity of every magnetically sorted T cell population were checked by analytical flow cytometry. Each sorted fraction had its genomic DNA isolated and then quantified by UV absorbance on a Nanodrop 2000c. Trimming takes 3 bases from V and 2 bases from J, and the germline ends sit 19 bases apart. Based on the germline V gene, the CDR1 and CDR2 sequences are MNHNS and SASEGT. The CDR3 runs 17 residues from the cysteine to the phenylalanine. Only the CDR3 part of the read is kept: 51 bases, read in frame from the first base.

The paper's findings and limits, for the study overall: The genetic and exposure-history diversity represented was limited by the small number of donors. Estimated clonotype richness was generally larger for naive than for memory subsets. Sharing across a handful of donors was observed for roughly 5.4% of naive CD4, around 3.5% of naive CD8, roughly 2.3% of memory CD4, and around 0.44% of memory CD8 clonotypes. Incomplete sequencing was indicated by rarefaction of sorted-subset datasets, despite the large sequencing depth. Compared with non-shared clonotypes, clonotypes shared by all four sorted-subset donors had higher generation probabilities. Pairwise subsampling led to the expectation that sequencing depth would affect the degree of clonotype sharing among donors. Sampling was limited to blood, and TCR repertoires in tissue likely differ from TCR repertoires in blood.

Sequencing was performed on memory CD4+ T cells from PBMCs. The sample's cell subset or site label, in plain terms: CD45RA-negative fraction. The sequence came from a man between 18 and 35 years old in good health. Some clones in this sample may be carry-over from other donors' samples. This chain joins TRBV6-1 to TRBJ1-1; no D gene call is confident. The CDR3: CASSERAARLINTEAFF. In nucleotide form, the sequence is TGTGCCAGCAGTGAGAGGGCGGCCCGTCTGATAAACACTGAAGCTTTCTTT.